The 15 T cell receptor beta chains in this list originate from one sample, sequenced in a study of CD8+ T cells in alopecia areata. Reverse transcription of extracted RNA yielded cDNA, which provided the sequencing template. Repertoires were generated with immunoSEQ multiplex PCR, while TCRdb's copy carries only in-frame clones and drops some. The sample was found to contain about 120,000 clones, and every one recurs. The sample consisted of lesional skin. The origin of the receptors is a C3H/HeJ mouse with alopecia areata. Strain haplotype at MHC: H2-k.

On this clone itself: Here the gene names and germline are mouse. Read sequence stops 4 residues before the CDR3 end, and the germline J gene provides the missing end. The genes are TRBV31 and TRBJ2-5, with 7 bases that match TRBD1. Germline V CDR1 and CDR2: GKSSPN, SITVG. CDR3 size: 15 residues. CDR3 protein: CAWSPYRDRLDTQYF. Partial CDR3 DNA: TGTGCCTGGAGTCCCTACCGGGACAGACTGGAC.

Turning to this clone: Any gene name here is a mouse gene name. The read terminates 4 residues ahead of where the CDR3 ends, so the germline J gene completes it. The sample holds other DNA sequences that translate to the same CDR3. The chain uses TRBV13-3 and TRBJ2-7; 9 bases align to TRBD2. The CDR3 is made up of 15 amino acids. Germline V gives CDR1 NNHDY, CDR2 SYVADS. CDR3 DNA (partial): TGTGCCAGCAGTGATGCTTCTGGGGGGGGATAT. This encodes CASSDASGGGY. The entire CDR3 protein is CASSDASGGGYEQYF.

The table lists this clone with a few counts. Mouse gene names apply. The part of the CDR3 DNA that was read is TGTGCCAGCAGTGAGACAGGGGGGGCA. Translating gives CASSETGGA. Given in full, the CDR3 is CASSETGGAEVFF. This sequence joins TRBV13-3 and TRBJ1-1; 9 bases map to TRBD1. The CDR3 is cut off 4 residues early in the read; its end comes from the germline J gene. CDR1 NNHDY and CDR2 SYVADS come from the germline V gene. This CDR3 is built from 13 residues.

Note on this clone: Gene names and germline refer to mouse. The read is 4 residues too short to cover the CDR3 end, so that end is filled in from the germline J gene. The gene calls are TRBV17 and TRBJ2-1; 12 bases are a match to TRBD2. The CDR3 loop spans 18 amino acids. Germline V gives CDR1 MNHDT, CDR2 YYDKIL. Trimming cost V 3 bases and J 0 bases; bases outside gene matches: 6. The CDR3 bases that were read are TGTGCTAGCAGTAGTGGCCGGGACTGGGGGGATAACTATGCT. This sequence encodes CASSSGRDWGDNYA. In full, the CDR3 is CASSSGRDWGDNYAEQFF.

This clone came up a few times. Germline and genes: mouse. Read data end 4 residues before the CDR3 end; the end is taken from the germline J gene. The same CDR3 also results from other DNA sequences found in this sample. The J gene is TRBJ2-4, the V gene TRBV1; TRBD1 matches 12 bases. V gave up 3 bases and J gave up 0 bases; unmatched junction bases: 1. Germline V CDR1 and CDR2: NSQYPW, LRSPGD (reference sequence). The CDR3 runs 16 residues. Incomplete CDR3 DNA: TGCACCTGCAGTGCGGGGACAGGGGGCAGTCAAAAC. Its translation is CTCSAGTGGSQN. The entire CDR3 protein is CTCSAGTGGSQNTLYF.

This clone was detected a few times. Gene names and germline refer to mouse. The read finishes 4 residues shy of the CDR3 end, and the germline J gene is used to complete it. This sequence joins TRBV13-3 and TRBJ2-4, with D possibly TRBD2 on 5 matching bases. The CDR3 is 13 amino acids. Germline V gene lookup returns CDR1 NNHDY and CDR2 SYVADS. This CDR3 reads CASSDVWENTLYF. The CDR3 bases that were read are TGTGCCAGCAGTGATGTCTGGGAAAAC.

Turning to this clone: Genes and germline are mouse. The CDR3 end falls 4 residues outside the read, so it is completed with the germline J gene. The chain couples TRBV13-1 to TRBJ2-7; D may be TRBD1 (6 bases). V was trimmed by 4 bases and J by 3 bases, leaving 11 bases between them. The CDR3 consists of 13 residues. The germline V gene encodes CDR1 NSHNY and CDR2 SYGAGN. The DNA read from the CDR3 is TGTGCCAGCAGTTACCGGGACAACTAT. Its protein is CASSYRDNY. The whole CDR3 reads CASSYRDNYEQYF.

A remark on this clone: These gene names are mouse names. The read terminates 4 residues ahead of where the CDR3 ends, so the germline J gene completes it. This chain joins TRBV13-1 and TRBJ2-5; 8 bases align to TRBD2. There are 16 residues in the CDR3. Trimming removed 0 bases from V and 1 base from J; junction bases left unmatched: 4. Germline CDR1 NSHNY, CDR2 SYGAGN. CDR3 residues: CASSDVGGADQDTQYF. Partial CDR3 DNA: TGTGCCAGCAGTGATGTAGGGGGGGCCGACCAAGAC.

Concerning this clone itself: Gene labels here are mouse ones. The read terminates 4 residues ahead of where the CDR3 ends, so the germline J gene completes it. The gene calls are TRBV1 and TRBJ1-1, with D perhaps matching TRBD1 (5 bases). The CDR3 is 15 amino acids. Germline lookup yields CDR1 NSQYPW and CDR2 LRSPGD (reference sequence). The ends were cut back, 3 bases at V and 0 bases at J, with 11 bases in the middle. The CDR3 is CTCSAEGDANTEVFF. CDR3 DNA (partial): TGCACCTGCAGTGCTGAAGGGGATGCAAACACA.

In this sample, this clone turned up a few times. The genes are named according to mouse. The read falls 4 residues short of the CDR3 end, and the missing part is taken from the germline J gene. The chain is built from TRBV14 and TRBJ2-1; 9 positions agree with TRBD1. Germline loops: CDR1 SGHDT, CDR2 FRDEAV. The V segment lost 6 bases and the J segment 4 bases; nucleotides outside the gene matches: 5. The CDR3 length is 14 residues. CDR3 bases read: TGTGCCAGCACCCCGGGACAGGGTTATGCT. This translates into CASTPGQGYA. The whole CDR3 sequence reads CASTPGQGYAEQFF.

This clone came up a few times. These gene names are mouse names. The CDR3 goes on 4 residues after the read ends, and that part is filled in from the germline J gene. This sequence joins TRBV13-3 and TRBJ2-5; TRBD1 aligns across 7 bases. This CDR3 is built from 16 residues. The germline CDR1 and CDR2 sequences are NNHDY and SYVADS. V lost 2 bases, J lost 0 bases, and 6 bases stayed unmatched. The CDR3 DNA, read in part, is TGTGCCAGCAGTGAGCCCCCGACAGGGAACCAAGAC. The encoded protein is CASSEPPTGNQD. The full CDR3 protein reads CASSEPPTGNQDTQYF.

The table lists this clone with many counts. Gene names refer to mouse genes. The CDR3 end is not reached by the read, which stops 4 residues before it; the germline J gene fills it in. The chain links TRBV13-3 to TRBJ2-7, with TRBD2 matching over 11 bases. This CDR3 is 14 amino acids long. CDR1 and CDR2 from the germline V gene are NNHDY and SYVADS. The part of the CDR3 DNA that was read is TGTGCCAGCACCTCGGGACTGGGGGTGTAT. Amino acid sequence: CASTSGLGVY. The whole CDR3 protein reads CASTSGLGVYEQYF.

Details on this clone: Gene names are mouse gene names. The read is 4 residues too short to cover the CDR3 end, so that end is filled in from the germline J gene. V usage is TRBV19 and J usage is TRBJ1-4; 8 bases are shared with TRBD1. The CDR3 consists of 14 residues. V gave up 4 bases and J gave up 5 bases; unmatched junction bases: 4. Germline CDR1 FNHDT, CDR2 SITEND (reference sequence). The CDR3 is CASSSTGVNERLFF. Partial CDR3 DNA: TGTGCCAGCAGTTCGACAGGGGTGAACGAA.

This clone has just a few counts. The gene symbols are mouse symbols. The read comes to an end 4 residues before the CDR3 does, leaving the germline J gene to fill in the end. V usage is TRBV31 and J usage is TRBJ2-7, with D perhaps TRBD2 (7 bases). CDR1 and CDR2 from the germline V gene are GKSSPN and SITVG. The CDR3 is 15 residues long. V lost 0 bases and J lost 0, with 12 bases in between. The part of the CDR3 DNA that was read is TGTGCCTGGAGTCTAGGGGGGGGGAGCTCCTAT. This translates into CAWSLGGGSSY. The full CDR3 reads CAWSLGGGSSYEQYF.

As to this clone: Each gene name is a mouse one. With the read ending 4 residues before the CDR3 end, the germline J gene is used to fill in that end. V gene TRBV13-3 combines with J gene TRBJ2-5, with D unresolved. This CDR3 contains 12 residues. Germline values: CDR1 NNHDY, CDR2 SYVADS. V was cut by 8 bases and J by 0 bases, with 7 bases left in between. CDR3 DNA, as far as it was read: TGTGCCAGTGGGTTTAACCAAGAC. Residues: CASGFNQD. The whole CDR3 reads CASGFNQDTQYF.